The present TCR beta chain was sequenced within a study of cytomegalovirus exposure and HLA in healthy donors. Findings of the study overall: Sequencing likely caused a cluster of highly shared sequence variants. The study found most TCR sequences rare, yet found some public TCRs in many donors. Researchers reported that a few CMV-associated chains were confirmed in vitro as CMV antigen-specific.

The study ran its PCR with 60 Vbeta and 13 Jbeta primers. In the original analysis: The count from a later analysis was 79 million or so unique TCR beta chains, roughly 11 million of them shared. TCRdb keeps only in-frame clones here, not all; method: immunoSEQ multiplex PCR. The V and J calls and the clone size are those of that table, but D and trimming were determined from the DNA. The sample lists some 130,000 clones, 80% seen once, with over 4% in the top ten. Note on this clone: Antigen unknown.

Germline CDR1 and CDR2: GTSNPN and SVGIG (reference sequence). V gave up 1 base and J gave up 2 bases, with 5 bases separating them. CDR3 length: 12 amino acids. Material for sequencing was PBMCs. V and J are TRBV30 and TRBJ2-5; unclear D gene. This TCR was recovered from a young man in good health. This CDR3 reads CAWSESQETQYF. The CDR3 coding sequence is TGTGCCTGGAGTGAGAGTCAAGAGACCCAGTACTTC.